This TCR beta chain was captured in a study of shared clonotypes between healthy human individuals. Method: immunoSEQ multiplex PCR; TCRdb's copy keeps in-frame clones and lacks some. The table records roughly 400,000 clones, approximately 97% of them present only once. Regarding this clone: As yet, its antigen is unknown.

The V and J ends lost 1 base and 8 bases respectively, with 8 bases between them. The CDR3 spans 13 residues. Germline V CDR1 and CDR2: MNHEY, SVGAGI. Broader study findings: Four donors had around 5.2% of their naive CD4 clonotypes in common.

Sequences were obtained from memory CD8+ T cells sorted from blood. Subset in this sample: CD45RO+ cells pooled with CCR7-negative TemRA cells. The chain links TRBV6-5 to TRBJ2-2, with D maybe TRBD1 (5 bases). The clonotype was recovered from a man aged 30-40 years in good health. The CDR3 DNA reads TGTGCCAGCAGTTACTGGAGACAGGGGGAGCTGTTTTTT. Amino acids: CASSYWRQGELFF.